This TCR beta chain was identified during a study of post-analysis software for immune sequencing data. Study-level findings and limits: With TRBV5-6, TRBV5-1 and TRBV20-1 included, 4 to 6 TRBV segments were more frequent in patients than in controls.

The germline V gene has CDR1 LNHNV and CDR2 YYDKDF (reference sequence). The CDR3 spans 14 residues. This clonotype was seen a handful of times. Its antigen is still unknown. At one boundary the junction diverges from the germline segment, which might be a read error. Every TCR beta cDNA library bore unique molecular identifiers. TCRdb recomputed calls from the PCR reads with MiXCR, one row per CDR3 protein. The data contain about 200,000 distinct CDR3 sequences, over 25% of them seen just once; the ten biggest clones take up 3.4%. Input material: blood. The receptor was isolated from a girl between 2 and 17 years old with multiple sclerosis. The rearrangement links TRBV15 to TRBJ1-2; the match to TRBD1 covers 9 bases. CDR3: CATCRGDRVYGYTF. In nucleotides, the CDR3 is TGTGCCACCTGCAGAGGGGACAGGGTTTATGGCTACACCTTC. The complete variable domain, with remaining parts taken from reference TRBV15 and TRBJ1-2, reads DAMVIQNPRYQVTQFGKPVTLSCSQTLNHNVMYWYQQKSSQAPKLLFHYYDKDFNNEADTPDNFQSRRPNTSFCFLDIRSPGLGDTAMYLCATCRGDRVYGYTFGSGTRLTVV.